The 14 T cell receptor beta chains reported below all come from one sample, sequenced in a study of vaccination effects on CD4 cells after COVID-19. Using immunoSEQ multiplex PCR, the repertoire was profiled, and TCRdb retains in-frame clones only, with some absent. The sample holds some 69,000 clones, 70% to 85% seen once. Antigen-specific CD4+ T cells were expanded with viral peptide pools in the ViraFEST assay before sequencing. Isolation of CD4+ T cells took place after more than 9 days of culture. Participants were given two doses of BNT162b2 or mRNA-1273 vaccine. No antigen has been assigned to these receptors. The sample here was CD4+ T cells from PBMCs cultured with HCoV-229E spike peptides, taken after COVID-19 vaccination. Receptors originate from a human donor who received a COVID-19 vaccine.

This clone was recorded a few times. The gene calls are TRBV10-1 and TRBJ1-2, with a weak D call TRBD1 (6 bases). The length of the CDR3 is 15 residues. Trimming stripped 0 bases from V and 6 bases from J, with 14 bases between. CDR1 is WNHNN and CDR2 is SYGVQD in the germline V gene (reference sequence). The CDR3 sequence: CASSESVRGQNGYTF. CDR3 DNA: TGCGCCAGCAGTGAGTCGGTCAGGGGCCAGAATGGCTACACCTTC.

The gene calls are TRBV2 and TRBJ1-4; D unclear. The ends were cut back, 7 bases at V and 7 bases at J, with 7 bases in the middle. CDR1 is SNHLY, CDR2 FYNNEI, per germline. The CDR3 is 11 residues long. The chain's CDR3 is CASTTVEKLFF. The CDR3 nucleotides are TGTGCCAGCACCACGGTTGAAAAACTGTTTTTT.

This chain uses TRBV7-2 with TRBJ1-1; 8 positions agree with TRBD1. After removal of 5 bases from V and 3 bases from J, the junction contained 5 bases not matched to a gene. CDR1 is SGHTA and CDR2 is FQGNSA in the germline V gene. The CDR3 runs 14 residues. The DNA for the CDR3 is TGTGCCAGCAGCGGACAGGGAGGGTACACTGAAGCTTTCTTT. Translated, it gives CASSGQGGYTEAFF.

The chain recombines TRBV7-2 with TRBJ1-6; TRBD1 aligns across 10 bases. Germline CDR1 is SGHTA and CDR2 is FQGNSA. The V and J ends lost 4 bases and 0 bases, in that order; junction bases with no gene match: 9. The CDR3 contains 19 residues. CDR3 residues: CASSSMYRTGGSYNSPLHF. The CDR3 region has the DNA TGTGCCAGCAGCTCTATGTACAGGACAGGGGGCTCCTATAATTCACCCCTCCACTTT.

The chain employs TRBV9 and TRBJ1-1; 7 positions agree with TRBD1. With V trimmed by 5 bases and J by 1 base, 2 bases remained unmatched. From germline, CDR1 is SGDLS and CDR2 YYNGEE. CDR3 length equals 13 residues. Here the CDR3 DNA reads TGTGCCAGCAGTAGGACAGGGAACACTGAAGCTTTCTTT. It translates to CASSRTGNTEAFF. Complete variable domain (other parts from reference TRBV9 and TRBJ1-1): DSGVTQTPKHLITATGQRVTLRCSPRSGDLSVYWYQQSLDQGLQFLIQYYNGEERAKGNILERFSAQQFPDLHSELNLSSLELGDSALYFCASSRTGNTEAFFGQGTRLTVV.

The gene calls are TRBV7-7 and TRBJ1-4, with 8 bases that match TRBD1. Looked up from germline, CDR1 is SSHAT and CDR2 is FNYEAQ (reference sequence). The V segment lost 6 bases and the J segment 2 bases; nucleotides outside the gene matches: 11. The CDR3 is 17 residues long. DNA for the CDR3: TGTGCCAGCAGAACCGACAGGGGTCGTTTCACTAATGAAAAACTGTTTTTT. Translating gives CASRTDRGRFTNEKLFF.

The rearrangement links TRBV21-1 to TRBJ2-1. TRBV21-1 is recorded as a pseudogene. The CDR3 is made up of 18 amino acids. The CDR3 DNA reads TGTGCCAGCAGCGGAAAGGCCCTCCGGGACGGGGATTACAATGAGCAGTTCTTC. Translating it yields CASSGKALRDGDYNEQFF.

This clone was observed a handful of times. The chain uses TRBV7-3 and TRBJ1-5; D gene unclear. The CDR3 length is 15 residues. Trimming left V 1 base short and J 0 bases short, with 7 bases between. CDR1 SGHTA and CDR2 FQGTGA come from the germline V gene. For the CDR3, the DNA is TGTGCCAGCAGCTTAATGCAGGTTAGCAATCAGCCCCAGCATTTT. Translation: CASSLMQVSNQPQHF.

The chain employs TRBV7-2 and TRBJ2-3; D gene ambiguous. The CDR3 runs 14 residues. The ends were cut back, 4 bases at V and 0 bases at J, with 8 bases in the middle. Germline V gene sequence: CDR1 SGHTA, CDR2 FQGNSA. The CDR3 protein is CASSSLFSTDTQYF. The CDR3 bases are TGTGCCAGCAGCTCTCTATTTAGCACAGATACGCAGTATTTT.

The chain links TRBV18 to TRBJ1-1; TRBD1 is a possible D gene (5 bases). Trimming took 0 bases from V and 0 from J, leaving 8 bases between them. CDR3 size: 15 residues. CDR1 and CDR2 (germline): KGHSH, LQKENI. The CDR3, as DNA: TGTGCCAGCTCACCACCGGCCAGGGTGAACACTGAAGCTTTCTTT. This gives the protein CASSPPARVNTEAFF. Variable domain in full (rest from reference TRBV18 and TRBJ1-1): NAGVMQNPRHLVRRRGQEARLRCSPMKGHSHVYWYRQLPEEGLKFMVYLQKENIIDESGMPKERFSAEFPKEGPSILRIQQVVRGDSAAYFCASSPPARVNTEAFFGQGTRLTVV.

The rearrangement links TRBV9 to TRBJ2-3, with TRBD2 matching over 10 bases. CDR1 and CDR2 from the germline V gene are SGDLS and YYNGEE. After removal of 0 bases from V and 4 bases from J, the junction contained 5 bases not matched to a gene. This CDR3 spans 16 amino acids. The CDR3 protein is CASSVGSSGGADTQYF. The CDR3 DNA reads as TGTGCCAGCAGCGTAGGTTCTAGCGGGGGTGCAGATACGCAGTATTTT.

This clone came up a few times. The J gene is TRBJ1-4, the V gene TRBV4-2; weak D call: TRBD1 (6 bases). Germline V gives CDR1 LGHNA, CDR2 YNFKEQ. V was shortened by 4 bases and J by 1 base, with 10 bases between the two germline ends. CDR3 size: 15 residues. For the CDR3, the DNA is TGTGCCAGCAGCCCCGGGACACTAACTAATGAAAAACTGTTTTTT. Translating gives CASSPGTLTNEKLFF.

CDR3 DNA: TGCGCCAGCAGGGTGGCGGGGGCCGCCACAGATACGCAGTATTTT. This translates into CASRVAGAATDTQYF. The chain carries TRBV5-1 and TRBJ2-3; tentatively, D is TRBD2 (7 bases). Germline V lookup: CDR1 SGHRS, CDR2 YFSETQ. This CDR3 has 15 residues. V was trimmed by 5 bases and J by 2 bases, leaving 15 bases between them. Filled out from reference TRBV5-1 and TRBJ2-3, the complete variable domain reads KAGVTQTPRYLIKTRGQQVTLSCSPISGHRSVSWYQQTPGQGLQFLFEYFSETQRNKGNFPGRFSGRQFSNSRSEMNVSTLELGDSALYLCASRVAGAATDTQYFGPGTRLTVL.

The chain joins TRBV3-1 (or the pseudogene TRBV3-2) to TRBJ1-3; possibly TRBD1 for D (5 bases). Germline V gene sequence: CDR1 LGHDT, CDR2 YNNKEL (reference sequence). V was trimmed by 4 bases and J by 0 bases, leaving 16 bases between them. The CDR3 is 17 amino acids. Written as DNA, the CDR3 is TGTGCCAGCAGCCCGTACCCCGGGGGGAGCTCTGGAAACACCATATATTTT. This gives the protein CASSPYPGGSSGNTIYF.